What follows is one TCR beta chain and its context. V lost 2 bases and J lost 1; bases outside the gene matches: 5. The germline V gene encodes CDR1 SGHTA and CDR2 FQGTGA. The CDR3 is 17 amino acids. These data originate in a study of blood T cell repertoires in COVID-19. About the study: PBMCs, B-cell-depleted T cells, or T cells provided the cDNA or gDNA that made up the material.

Original processing methods: Amplification of reference gene primers was used by the study to estimate nucleated cell counts. Clones were sequenced by immunoSEQ multiplex PCR, and TCRdb holds only the in-frame ones, with some missing. V, J and clone size derive from that table, while D and trimming were established from the DNA sequence. The data contain more than 85,000 clones, roughly 90% of them singletons. The sequence was obtained from a man aged 60 to 75 with acute or convalescent COVID-19. The rearrangement uses TRBV7-3 and TRBJ2-1, with 10 bases fitting TRBD1. Source material: peripheral blood. The CDR3 DNA follows: TGTGCCAGCAGCTTAGGTCGGACAGGGGGTTCCTACAATGAGCAGTTCTTC. Its translation: CASSLGRTGGSYNEQFF.